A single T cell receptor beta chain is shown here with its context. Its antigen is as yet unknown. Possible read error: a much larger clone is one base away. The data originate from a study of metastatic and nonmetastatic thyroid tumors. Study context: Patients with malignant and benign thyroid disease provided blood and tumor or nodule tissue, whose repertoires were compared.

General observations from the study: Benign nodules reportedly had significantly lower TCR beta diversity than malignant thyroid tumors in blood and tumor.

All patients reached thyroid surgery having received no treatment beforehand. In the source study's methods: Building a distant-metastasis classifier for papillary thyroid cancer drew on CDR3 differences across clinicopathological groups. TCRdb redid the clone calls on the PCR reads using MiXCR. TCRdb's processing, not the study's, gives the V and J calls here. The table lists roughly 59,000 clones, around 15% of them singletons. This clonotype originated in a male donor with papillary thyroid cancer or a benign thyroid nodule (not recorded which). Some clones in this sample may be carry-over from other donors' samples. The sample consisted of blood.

In DNA form, the CDR3 reads TGCAGCGTTGTCGGTCTCCTTGGTGGCTACACCTTC. It is translated as CSVVGLLGGYTF. This chain links TRBV29-1 with TRBJ1-2; no clear D. V was trimmed by 4 bases and J by 7 bases, leaving 13 bases between them. The germline V gene has CDR1 SQVTM and CDR2 ANQGSEA. This CDR3 is built from 12 residues.